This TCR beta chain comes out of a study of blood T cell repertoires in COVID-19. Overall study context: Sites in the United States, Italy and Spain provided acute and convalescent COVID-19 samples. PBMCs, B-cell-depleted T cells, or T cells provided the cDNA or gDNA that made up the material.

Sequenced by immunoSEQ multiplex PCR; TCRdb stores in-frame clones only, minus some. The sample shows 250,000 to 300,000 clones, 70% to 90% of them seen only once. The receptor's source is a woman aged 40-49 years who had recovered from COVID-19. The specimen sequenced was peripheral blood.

The DNA of the CDR3 is TGTGCCAGCAGCTTAGTTGTGGACAGGGGGAACTATGGCTACACCTTC. Encoded protein: CASSLVVDRGNYGYTF. The chain carries TRBV7-2 and TRBJ1-2, with 10 nucleotides matching TRBD1. J lost 2 bases, V lost 1 base, and 4 bases had no gene match. The CDR3 is 16 amino acids. The V gene's germline CDR1 is SGHTA and CDR2 FQGNSA. The full variable domain, with the rest looked up from reference TRBV7-2 and TRBJ1-2, is GAGVSQSPSNKVTEKGKDVELRCDPISGHTALYWYRQSLGQGLEFLIYFQGNSAPDKSGLPSDRFSAERTGGSVSTLTIQRTQQEDSAVYLCASSLVVDRGNYGYTFGSGTRLTVV.